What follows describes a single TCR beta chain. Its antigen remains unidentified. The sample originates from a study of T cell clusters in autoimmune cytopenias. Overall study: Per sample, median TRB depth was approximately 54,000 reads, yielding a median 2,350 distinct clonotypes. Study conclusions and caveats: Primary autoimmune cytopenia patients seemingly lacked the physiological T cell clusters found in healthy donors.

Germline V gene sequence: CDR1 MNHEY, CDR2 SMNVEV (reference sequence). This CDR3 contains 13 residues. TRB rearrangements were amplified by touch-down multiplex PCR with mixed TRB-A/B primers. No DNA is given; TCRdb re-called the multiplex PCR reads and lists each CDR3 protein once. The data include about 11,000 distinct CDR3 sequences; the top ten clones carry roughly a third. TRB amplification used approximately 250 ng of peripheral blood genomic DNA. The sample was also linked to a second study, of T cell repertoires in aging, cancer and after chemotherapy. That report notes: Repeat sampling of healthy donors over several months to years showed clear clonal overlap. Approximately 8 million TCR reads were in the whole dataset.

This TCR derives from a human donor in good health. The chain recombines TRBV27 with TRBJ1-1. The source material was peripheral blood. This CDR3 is CASSGNYITEAFF.